This TCR beta chain was sequenced in a study of prognosis after radiotherapy for stage I lung cancer (dated by TCRdb to 2020 to 2023). At the level of the whole study: Between April 2018 and 2019, about 19 stage I NSCLC patients were enrolled in Nanjing, China. In 14 to 15 patients the disease was a newly diagnosed primary stage I lung tumor, whereas about 5 had oligometastatic NSCLC following surgical resection of the primary tumor. Every patient was regarded as medically inoperable, because of comorbidities in over 10 cases and refusal of surgery in over 5 cases. The cohort included about a dozen men and five to seven women, with a median age of around 70 years and a range of about 53 to 90 years. Squamous cell carcinoma histology was identified in seven patients, and adenocarcinoma histology was identified in more than 10 patients. SBRT was delivered in 3 to 5 fractions with a biologically effective dose of at least 100 Gy, and image-guided IMRT or VMAT was used for delivery. Concurrent therapy was not administered to any patient alongside SBRT. Distant metastases were developed by four of the 19 patients after SBRT, at a median of about 7 months, whereas no significant progression was observed in the other 15 patients. This study profiled peripheral blood TCR beta repertoires from stage I NSCLC patients before and after stereotactic body radiotherapy and linked the repertoires to distant failure. The study sequenced about 38 blood samples from around 19 patients, one before and one after SBRT per patient. Beyond this particular receptor, the publication reports: None of the reported P values were adjusted for multiple comparisons. After SBRT, the number of unique TCR clones decreased (median roughly 10,000 before versus 6,861 after; Wilcoxon paired P=0.011). Whether the expanded TCR clones were tumor-specific was not determined. TRBV and TRBJ usage frequencies reportedly varied with metastasis status, involving two V genes at baseline and 9 or 10 V and two J genes after SBRT. Post-SBRT Shannon entropy and its change from baseline were lower in patients who developed distant metastases; baseline Shannon entropy was not associated with metastases. Limitations of the study included a small cohort and short follow-up, and the study findings need independent validation.

No patient had a history of other malignancies or prior chemotherapy or radiotherapy, and all had node-negative disease on CT and PET/CT. At each of the two time points, roughly 6.5 milliliters of peripheral venous blood were collected into EDTA tubes. PBMCs were isolated by Ficoll-Paque Plus density-gradient centrifugation. Samples were stored at -80°C immediately after collection until analysis. Two rounds of multiplex PCR were used to amplify the TCR beta CDR3 region from genomic DNA. In the first PCR round, primers specific to each TRBV and TRBJ gene were used, and the primer sequences were filed in Chinese patent CN105087789A. Universal primers were used in the second round of PCR. The Roche High Pure PCR Template Preparation Kit was used to extract genomic DNA from frozen PBMCs. Paired-end sequencing with 151 bp reads was performed on the libraries using an Illumina HiSeq 3000. Regarding the original processing steps: CutAdapt was used to remove raw reads lacking the multiplex PCR primer sequences. High-quality paired reads were merged into contigs with PEAR. MiXCR assigned TRB V, D and J gene segments to each contig by aligning to reference sequences. To remove sequencing errors, CDR3 sequences were clustered according to base quality and sequence similarity. Diversity was calculated as Shannon entropy divided by the natural log of the number of productive TCR sequences. Clonality was computed as one minus the ratio of Shannon entropy to the natural log of the number of unique clonotypes. Progression-free survival cut-offs for repertoire metrics were chosen using the Youden index of ROC curves, with analyses run in R 3.5.3. The public reads were reanalyzed by TCRdb: fastp trimming at Q25, MiXCR alignment, in-frame beta chains only. CDR3 protein duplicates are merged, each entry listing the most common genes and DNA. The authors' filters were not applied to this entry. The sample records roughly 23,000 distinct CDR3 sequences, 43% of which are singletons. About a third of the sample rests with the top ten.

The junction shows trimming of 4 bases on V and 2 bases on J, plus 11 bases between the germline ends. CDR1 LGHDT and CDR2 YNNKEL were looked up in the germline V gene (reference sequence). The CDR3 contains 14 residues, cysteine and phenylalanine counted. Only the CDR3 DNA is retained, 42 bases long and in frame from the first base. This clonotype has at least ten counts. It lacks a known antigen. The record has no base qualities; no much larger clone is one base away. Rearrangement joined TRBV3-1 to TRBJ2-5, with no confident D gene call. This TCR was recovered from a donor aged 50 or older with non-small cell lung cancer. Specimen: PBMCs, collected before or after stereotactic body radiation therapy (not recorded which). The nucleotides read TGTGCCAGCAGCCTAATCGGAGTTCAAGAGACCCAGTACTTC. Its coded protein is CASSLIGVQETQYF.